The entry that follows covers one T cell receptor (beta chain) sequence. The sample originates from a study of shared T cell receptors in the human thymus. CDR1 is SEHNR, CDR2 FQNEAQ, per germline (reference sequence). The V segment lost 5 bases and the J segment 4 bases; nucleotides outside the gene matches: 11. The CDR3 runs 16 residues. TCRdb's table, derived via immunoSEQ multiplex PCR, lists solely in-frame clones and lacks some. The sample contains about 380,000 clones, approximately 95% of which appear only once. The sequenced material came from thymocytes. This TCR was recovered from a human donor. This chain uses TRBV7-9 with TRBJ2-7; TRBD2 agrees at 10 bases. The CDR3 DNA sequence: TGTGCCAGCAGCACCACCGGGACTAGCGACGAGTACGAGCAGTACTTC. This sequence encodes CASSTTGTSDEYEQYF.